This TCR beta chain appears in the sequencing data of a study of control samples from healthy donors and cancer patients. Trimming took 7 bases from V and 7 from J; bases not matched to a gene: 13. CDR1 and CDR2 (germline): SEHNR, FQNEAQ (reference sequence). This CDR3 is 15 amino acids long. Some clones are missing from TCRdb's copy, which holds only in-frame ones; the method was immunoSEQ multiplex PCR. The sample carries under 65,000 clones, around 93% recorded once. V usage is TRBV7-9 and J usage is TRBJ2-1; 7 nucleotides align to TRBD1. The sequencing sample was made of PBMCs. This receptor was taken from a man between 25 and 39 years old with colorectal cancer. CDR3 sequence: CASNAFGQVTNEQFF. The DNA for the CDR3 is TGTGCCAGCAATGCTTTTGGACAGGTGACTAATGAGCAGTTCTTC. Full variable domain (remainder filled in from reference TRBV7-9 and TRBJ2-1): DTGVSQNPRHKITKRGQNVTFRCDPISEHNRLYWYRQTLGQGPEFLTYFQNEAQLEKSRLLSDRFSAERPKGSFSTLEIQRTEQGDSAMYLCASNAFGQVTNEQFFGPGTRLTVL.